These 26 T cell receptor beta chains share one sample of origin, sequenced in a study of shared clonotypes between healthy human individuals. Assay: immunoSEQ multiplex PCR; the TCRdb copy retains only in-frame clones and omits some. The table lists some 1 million clones, 60% to 80% of them singletons. Sequencing was done on a sample of memory CD4+ T cells sorted from blood. Subset: CD45RA-negative fraction. The receptors stem from a man aged 18 to 29 in good health.

This clone was counted a few times. This same CDR3 is encoded by further DNA sequences in the sample. For the CDR3, the DNA is TGTGCCAGCAGCAGGGGGACTGAAGCTTTCTTT. Residues: CASSRGTEAFF. J is TRBJ1-1 and V is TRBV25-1; TRBD1 matches at 7 bases. V lost 6 bases and J lost 5; bases outside the gene matches: 0. The germline V gene encodes CDR1 MGHDK and CDR2 SYGVNS. CDR3 length equals 11 residues.

This clone showed up just a few times. The chain links TRBV10-3 to TRBJ1-1; D gene uncertain. The V end lost 7 bases, the J end lost 0 bases, and 9 bases lay between the germline ends. Germline-derived CDR1 and CDR2 are ENHRY and SYGVKD. CDR3 length: 13 amino acids. The CDR3 nucleotides read TGTGCCATCAAGGCAGAGATGAACACTGAAGCTTTCTTT. This gives the protein CAIKAEMNTEAFF.

The rearrangement uses TRBV11-2 and TRBJ2-7, with D uncertain. Germline V gene sequence: CDR1 SGHAT, CDR2 FQNNGV. V was clipped by 6 bases and J by 4 bases, with 10 bases between them. The CDR3 is made up of 12 amino acids. In nucleotides, the CDR3 is TGTGCCAGCAGGCACCTAGATTACGAGCAGTACTTC. Encoded protein: CASRHLDYEQYF.

The genes are TRBV18 and TRBJ1-1; D is unresolved. The CDR3 extends over 16 amino acids. V was pared by 3 bases and J by 3 bases, with 17 bases between. In germline, CDR1 is KGHSH, CDR2 LQKENI. CDR3 bases: TGTGCCAGCTCACCTCAGGAGGGATTTCAGGACACTGAAGCTTTCTTT. Its translation is CASSPQEGFQDTEAFF.

The rearrangement joins TRBV30 to TRBJ2-3, with no clear D. CDR1 and CDR2 (germline): GTSNPN, SVGIG (reference sequence). This CDR3 has 12 residues. The V end lost 0 bases, the J end lost 9 bases, and 10 bases lay between the germline ends. Here the CDR3 DNA reads TGTGCCTGGAGTGTCAATCGTGCGACGCAGTATTTT. Translated: CAWSVNRATQYF.

This clone came up a few times. The rearrangement joins TRBV7-6 to TRBJ1-6; D call uncertain. V was trimmed by 4 bases and J by 5 bases, leaving 15 bases between them. This CDR3 contains 16 residues. Germline-derived CDR1 and CDR2 are SGHVS and FNYEAQ. The CDR3 region has the DNA TGTGCCAGCAGCTCAGACCGGACGGAGAATAATTCACCCCTCCACTTT. Translation: CASSSDRTENNSPLHF.

Turning to this clone: At the DNA level, this CDR3 is encoded by other sequences in the same sample as well. The chain combines TRBV27 with TRBJ1-5, with 7 positions matching TRBD1. Trimming at V came to 0 bases and at J to 4 bases, leaving 6 bases not matched to a gene. CDR1 MNHEY and CDR2 SMNVEV come from the germline V gene (reference sequence). This CDR3 has 16 amino acids. Written as DNA, the CDR3 is TGTGCCAGCAGTTTATCGACAGGGACGGGGAATCAGCCCCAGCATTTT. This translates into CASSLSTGTGNQPQHF.

The chain is built from TRBV10-3 and TRBJ1-2, with a weak D call TRBD1 (5 bases). V was pared by 11 bases and J by 7 bases, with 11 bases between. Germline CDR1 ENHRY, CDR2 SYGVKD. This CDR3 is built from 10 residues. CDR3 bases: TGTGCCGCCGGGGGTCCTGGCTACACCTTC. Its translation is CAAGGPGYTF.

The J gene is TRBJ2-7, the V gene TRBV6-5, with TRBD1 matching over 7 bases. The germline V gene has CDR1 MNHEY and CDR2 SVGAGI. This CDR3 region has 13 residues. After removal of 5 bases from V and 2 bases from J, the junction contained 3 bases not matched to a gene. CDR3 protein: CASSVGTAYEQYF. The CDR3 DNA reads as TGTGCCAGCAGTGTTGGGACAGCCTACGAGCAGTACTTC.

J is TRBJ2-5 and V is TRBV5-1, with 8 nucleotides matching TRBD2. The V segment lost 7 bases and the J segment 3 bases; nucleotides outside the gene matches: 14. CDR1 and CDR2 (germline): SGHRS, YFSETQ. The CDR3 covers 16 residues. This chain's CDR3 is CASLGGDQTKKETQYF. The CDR3 region has the DNA TGCGCCAGCCTCGGGGGGGACCAGACTAAAAAAGAGACCCAGTACTTC.

This clone was picked up a small number of times. The chain carries TRBV7-9 and TRBJ2-1; D gene ambiguous. The V gene lost 1 base and the J gene lost 2 bases, with 9 bases spanning the gap. The CDR3 has 15 amino acids. CDR1 SEHNR and CDR2 FQNEAQ come from the germline V gene (reference sequence). The CDR3 reads CASSLVPEAYNEQFF. As DNA, the CDR3 is TGTGCCAGCAGCTTAGTTCCAGAGGCCTACAATGAGCAGTTCTTC.

This chain joins TRBV6-1 and TRBJ2-3, with 7 nucleotides matching TRBD1. The CDR3 consists of 13 residues. Germline V lookup: CDR1 MNHNS, CDR2 SASEGT. Trimming at V came to 6 bases and at J to 7 bases, leaving 7 bases not matched to a gene. The CDR3 loop reads CASRYRGTNTQYF. The CDR3 nucleotides are TGTGCCAGCAGGTACAGGGGCACGAATACGCAGTATTTT.

This clone was seen many times. The V and J genes are TRBV5-4 and TRBJ2-4, with 7 bases aligning to TRBD2. CDR1 SGHNT and CDR2 YYREEE come from the germline V gene (reference sequence). V was pared by 4 bases and J by 2 bases, with 6 bases of the junction left unmatched. The CDR3 has 15 residues. CDR3 coding DNA: TGTGCCAGCAGCGTGGAGGGGACTACCAAAAACATTCAGTACTTC. This codes for CASSVEGTTKNIQYF.

V gene TRBV10-1 combines with J gene TRBJ2-1; a possible D gene is TRBD2 (6 bases). V was clipped by 6 bases and J by 9 bases, with 12 bases between them. CDR1 is WNHNN and CDR2 is SYGVQD in the germline V gene (reference sequence). This CDR3 is 12 amino acids long. CDR3 bases: TGCGCCAGCAGGGGGGGTTGGAGTGAGCAGTTCTTC. Residues: CASRGGWSEQFF.

J is TRBJ1-1 and V is TRBV6-1; tentative D call: TRBD1 (5 bases). Trimming cost V 2 bases and J 4 bases, with 14 bases left between them. Germline loops: CDR1 MNHNS, CDR2 SASEGT. There are 15 residues in the CDR3. CDR3: CASSEWGPKGTEAFF. CDR3 in DNA: TGTGCCAGCAGTGAATGGGGCCCAAAGGGCACTGAAGCTTTCTTT.

The chain is built from TRBV9 and TRBJ2-1; perhaps TRBD1 as D (6 bases). Germline values: CDR1 SGDLS, CDR2 YYNGEE. The CDR3 is made up of 14 amino acids. V was shortened by 5 bases and J by 9 bases, with 18 bases between the two germline ends. The CDR3, as DNA: TGTGCCAGCAGTATCACAGGGCAGTACGGTGAGCAGTTCTTC. Protein product: CASSITGQYGEQFF.

The chain recombines TRBV6-6 with TRBJ1-2, with D unresolved. The CDR3 spans 13 residues. CDR1 and CDR2 from the germline V gene are MNHNY and SVGAGI (reference sequence). V was cut by 9 bases and J by 2 bases, with 13 bases left in between. The CDR3 here is CASFGQKNYGYTF. CDR3 coding DNA: TGTGCCAGTTTTGGGCAGAAGAACTATGGCTACACCTTC.

The chain uses TRBV29-1 and TRBJ1-1; perhaps TRBD1 as D (6 bases). The CDR3 covers 13 residues. V shed 7 bases and J shed 6 bases, with 18 bases lying between them. The germline V gene has CDR1 SQVTM and CDR2 ANQGSEA. The CDR3 sequence is CSASGPGVPEAFF. CDR3 DNA sequence: TGCAGCGCCAGCGGTCCAGGGGTCCCTGAAGCTTTCTTT.

The genes are TRBV6-1 and TRBJ2-1; tentatively, D is TRBD1 (6 bases). The germline gives CDR1 MNHNS, CDR2 SASEGT. V was clipped by 0 bases and J by 6 bases, with 15 bases between them. The CDR3 consists of 16 residues. This CDR3 is CASSEAGRGRGNEQFF. The CDR3 DNA reads as TGTGCCAGCAGTGAAGCGGGCAGGGGCAGGGGCAATGAGCAGTTCTTC.

The V call is TRBV7-9, the J call TRBJ2-3; D unresolved. The CDR3 spans 13 residues. V lost 5 bases and J lost 6, with 12 bases in between. Germline values: CDR1 SEHNR, CDR2 FQNEAQ (reference sequence). CDR3 region: CASSVDSGDTQYF. For the CDR3, the DNA is TGTGCCAGCAGCGTCGACTCTGGTGATACGCAGTATTTT.

This clone was counted at least ten times. This CDR3 is also generated by other DNA sequences in the sample. The chain carries TRBV9 and TRBJ2-1, with TRBD2 matching 8 bases. J gave up 3 bases and V 1 base, and 0 bases lay outside the gene matches. CDR1 is SGDLS and CDR2 is YYNGEE in the germline V gene. The CDR3 extends over 14 amino acids. Here the CDR3 reads CASSVSGSYNEQFF. DNA for the CDR3: TGTGCCAGCAGCGTAAGCGGGAGCTACAATGAGCAGTTCTTC.

The gene calls are TRBV27 and TRBJ2-5; maybe TRBD1 (6 bases). CDR3 length equals 13 residues. Germline CDR1 and CDR2: MNHEY and SMNVEV (reference sequence). V was trimmed by 4 bases and J by 7 bases, leaving 13 bases between them. This chain's CDR3 is CASSSGVPGTQYF. CDR3 sequence (DNA): TGTGCCAGCAGTTCAGGGGTTCCGGGGACCCAGTACTTC.

V gene TRBV2 combines with J gene TRBJ2-5; 10 nucleotides align to TRBD1. There are 16 residues in the CDR3. The V segment lost 6 bases and the J segment 3 bases; nucleotides outside the gene matches: 10. Per germline, CDR1 SNHLY and CDR2 FYNNEI. The CDR3 DNA reads as TGTGCCAGCAGGAGGGACAGGGGAAAGGGGGAAGAGACCCAGTACTTC. It specifies CASRRDRGKGEETQYF.

The chain uses TRBV5-1 and TRBJ1-4; no definite D call. Deletions cut 0 bases from V and 4 bases from J, with 7 bases between. There are 14 residues in the CDR3. Germline V CDR1 and CDR2: SGHRS, YFSETQ. The CDR3 spells CASSLAPGNEKLFF. As DNA, the CDR3 is TGCGCCAGCAGCTTGGCTCCGGGTAATGAAAAACTGTTTTTT. The full variable domain, with the rest looked up from reference TRBV5-1 and TRBJ1-4, is KAGVTQTPRYLIKTRGQQVTLSCSPISGHRSVSWYQQTPGQGLQFLFEYFSETQRNKGNFPGRFSGRQFSNSRSEMNVSTLELGDSALYLCASSLAPGNEKLFFGSGTQLSVL.

The chain combines TRBV2 with TRBJ1-4; D not certain. Trimming took off 4 bases at V and 4 bases at J, with 7 bases between the two ends. The CDR3 has 13 amino acids. Per the germline V gene, CDR1 is SNHLY and CDR2 is FYNNEI. The CDR3 coding sequence is TGTGCCAGCAGTGCTCGGTTTAATGAAAAACTGTTTTTT. Protein: CASSARFNEKLFF.

With respect to this clone: This sample also contains other DNA sequences that code for the same CDR3. V gene TRBV18 combines with J gene TRBJ2-3; D might be TRBD2 (6 bases). The CDR3 totals 14 residues. CDR1 is KGHSH and CDR2 is LQKENI in the germline V gene. The V and J ends lost 1 base and 6 bases respectively, with 11 bases between them. The CDR3 DNA is TGTGCCAGCTCACCACGGGGCGGGACTGATACGCAGTATTTT. Translating it yields CASSPRGGTDTQYF.